A single sample gave rise to the 14 T cell receptor beta chains below, sequenced in a study of blood T cell repertoires in COVID-19. The assay was immunoSEQ multiplex PCR, and TCRdb's table has in-frame clones only and misses some. Of 180,000 or so clones detected, approximately 80% appear once; the ten largest clones hold under 15%. Specimen: PBMCs or T cells enriched from blood (not recorded which). Source of these receptors: a woman aged 60-75 years who had recovered from COVID-19.

The V call is TRBV28, the J call TRBJ1-6; 7 bases align to TRBD1. V shed 5 bases and J 0 bases; nucleotides not matched to a gene: 4. Germline V gives CDR1 MDHEN, CDR2 SYDVKM. The CDR3 sequence is 16 residues long. The CDR3 sequence: CASSAGGSSYNSPLHF. CDR3 bases: TGTGCCAGCAGTGCAGGGGGGAGCTCCTATAATTCACCCCTCCACTTT.

This chain connects TRBV4-1 to TRBJ1-2, with 12 bases lining up with TRBD1. Germline-derived CDR1 and CDR2 are MGHRA and YSYEKL. This CDR3 region has 15 residues. The ends lost 6 bases at V and 8 bases at J; junction bases unmatched: 10. CDR3 bases: TGCGCCAGCAGAAGCCCGGGACAGGGGGCGAGGGGCTACACCTTC. This sequence encodes CASRSPGQGARGYTF.

The chain employs TRBV21-1 and TRBJ1-6. TRBV21-1 is termed a pseudogene. The CDR3 totals 14 residues. CDR3 coding DNA: TGTGCCAGCAGCGACGGGGAGGGGACTTCACCCCTCCACTTT. Its protein is CASSDGEGTSPLHF.

The chain joins TRBV5-6 to TRBJ2-1, with D possibly TRBD2 on 6 matching bases. Germline-derived CDR1 and CDR2 are SGHDT and YYEEEE. The V end lost 3 bases, the J end lost 0 bases, and 13 bases lay between the germline ends. The CDR3 has 16 residues. For the CDR3, the DNA is TGTGCCAGCAGCTCCGGGACTCAATACTCCTACAATGAGCAGTTCTTC. Residues: CASSSGTQYSYNEQFF.

The chain combines TRBV7-6 with TRBJ2-6; 7 bases map to TRBD1. The junction had 9 bases not matched to a gene; V was cut back by 1 base and J by 0 bases. The CDR3 spans 19 residues. Germline V gene lookup returns CDR1 SGHVS and CDR2 FNYEAQ. As DNA, the CDR3 is TGTGCCAGCAGCTTAGGTAGAGGGGGCTTCGGCTCTGGGGCCAACGTCCTGACTTTC. This encodes CASSLGRGGFGSGANVLTF.

This clone has ten or more counts. This chain links TRBV7-2 with TRBJ1-6; D not certain. The CDR3 is 16 amino acids. Germline values: CDR1 SGHTA, CDR2 FQGNSA. Trimming cost V 5 bases and J 8 bases, with 19 bases left between them. In DNA form, the CDR3 reads TGTGCCAGCAGCCCAGAACGGAGGCCCCTTTATTCACCCCTCCACTTT. It codes for CASSPERRPLYSPLHF.

The genes are TRBV4-2 and TRBJ2-7; 10 nucleotides agree with TRBD1. V was pared by 1 base and J by 6 bases, with 3 bases of the junction left unmatched. CDR1 LGHNA and CDR2 YNFKEQ come from the germline V gene. The CDR3 runs 14 residues. The CDR3 DNA is TGTGCCAGCAGCCAAGGTGGACAGGGGGGCGAGCAGTACTTC. Its protein is CASSQGGQGGEQYF.

This sequence joins TRBV6-2 or TRBV6-3 and TRBJ1-1; D uncertain. Germline CDR1 is MNHEY and CDR2 is SVGEGT. This CDR3 is 12 amino acids long. Trimming stripped 6 bases from V and 7 bases from J, with 12 bases between. The CDR3 loop is CASSLDIGEAFF. DNA of the CDR3: TGTGCCAGCAGCCTAGACATCGGTGAAGCTTTCTTT.

The V gene is TRBV30, the J gene TRBJ2-5; 8 nucleotides match TRBD2. V was clipped by 5 bases and J by 1 base; unmatched bases: 6. The CDR3 sequence is 14 residues long. Germline-derived CDR1 and CDR2 are GTSNPN and SVGIG (reference sequence). CDR3: CAWAVSGAQETQYF. The CDR3 nucleotides are TGTGCCTGGGCCGTTAGCGGGGCCCAAGAGACCCAGTACTTC.

J is TRBJ1-2 and V is TRBV12-5; a weak D match, TRBD1 (6 bases). Trimming left V 3 bases short and J 7 bases short, with 15 bases between. This CDR3 spans 14 amino acids. Germline CDR1 and CDR2: LGHNT and FRNRAP. Written as DNA, the CDR3 is TGTGCTAGTGGTTTCGCCGGGGGGGCCGGTGGCTACACCTTC. It is translated as CASGFAGGAGGYTF.

This sequence joins TRBV7-6 and TRBJ1-1, with D possibly being TRBD1 (5 bases). The V end lost 5 bases, the J end lost 1 base, and 14 bases lay between the germline ends. Germline CDR1 and CDR2: SGHVS and FNYEAQ. This CDR3 has 15 residues. The CDR3 loop reads CASSLGGASNTEAFF. CDR3 nucleotide sequence: TGTGCCAGCAGCCTAGGCGGGGCATCGAACACTGAAGCTTTCTTT.

The rearrangement uses TRBV10-3 and TRBJ1-1; 7 bases are shared with TRBD1. Trimming cost V 5 bases and J 0 bases; bases outside gene matches: 6. The germline V gene has CDR1 ENHRY and CDR2 SYGVKD. The CDR3 spans 15 residues. The CDR3 DNA reads as TGTGCCATCAGTAGGGACAGAGAAATGAACACTGAAGCTTTCTTT. This codes for CAISRDREMNTEAFF.

The chain employs TRBV3-1 (or the pseudogene TRBV3-2) and TRBJ2-2; D is unresolved. The CDR3 length is 14 residues. Germline CDR1 LGHDT, CDR2 YNNKEL (reference sequence). V lost 5 bases, J lost 2 bases, and 9 bases lay in between. The CDR3 region has the DNA TGTGCCAGCAGCTACGCAGGAAACACCGGGGAGCTGTTTTTT. Amino acids: CASSYAGNTGELFF.

V and J are TRBV9 and TRBJ1-1; perhaps TRBD1 as D (5 bases). The CDR3 covers 14 residues. The V gene's germline CDR1 is SGDLS and CDR2 YYNGEE. Trimming removed 0 bases from V and 1 base from J, with 7 bases in between. CDR3: CASSVVTGNTEAFF. CDR3 nucleotides: TGTGCCAGCAGCGTAGTAACAGGGAACACTGAAGCTTTCTTT.